This T cell receptor beta chain came from a study of T cells in localized non-small cell lung cancer. The study's findings and limits: It was uninvolved adjacent lung that showed the highest T cell clonality, exceeding tumor. Increased T cell density in blood showed an association with longer overall survival. Because only a single region of the tumor was sequenced, heterogeneity remains possible. Across samples, adjacent lung featured a median approximately 56 of the top 100 tumor clones.

With respect to this clone: Its cognate antigen is unknown.

With V trimmed by 5 bases and J by 2 bases, 7 bases remained unmatched. The CDR3 is made up of 15 amino acids. Looked up from germline, CDR1 is SGDLS and CDR2 is YYNGEE. Only in-frame clones appear in the TCRdb table, and some are missing; sequencing was by immunoSEQ multiplex PCR. The table has around 130,000 clones, about 89% seen once; the top ten hold 1.7%. The chain carries TRBV9 and TRBJ2-1; TRBD2 matches at 7 bases. The specimen comprised peripheral blood, sampled before any cancer treatment. This clonotype was obtained from an older female donor with stage I lung adenocarcinoma. The CDR3: CASRPREGPYNEQFF. For the CDR3, the DNA is TGTGCCAGCAGACCGAGGGAGGGCCCCTACAATGAGCAGTTCTTC.